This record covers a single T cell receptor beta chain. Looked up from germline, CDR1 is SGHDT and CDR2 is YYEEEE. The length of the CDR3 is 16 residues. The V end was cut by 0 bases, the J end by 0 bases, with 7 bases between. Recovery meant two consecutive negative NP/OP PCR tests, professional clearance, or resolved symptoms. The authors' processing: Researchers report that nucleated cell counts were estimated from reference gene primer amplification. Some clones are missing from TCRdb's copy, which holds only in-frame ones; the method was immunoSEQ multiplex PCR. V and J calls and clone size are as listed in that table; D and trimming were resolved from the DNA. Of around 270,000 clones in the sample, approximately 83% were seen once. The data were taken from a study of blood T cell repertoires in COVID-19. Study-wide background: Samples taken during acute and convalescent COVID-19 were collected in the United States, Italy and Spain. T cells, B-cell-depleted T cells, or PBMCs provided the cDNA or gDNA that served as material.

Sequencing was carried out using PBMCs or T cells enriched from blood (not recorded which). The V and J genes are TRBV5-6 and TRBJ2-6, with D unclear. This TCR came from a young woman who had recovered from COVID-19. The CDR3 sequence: CASSLDIRSGANVLTF. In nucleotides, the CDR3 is TGTGCCAGCAGCTTGGACATTCGCTCTGGGGCCAACGTCCTGACTTTC.